Below are 17 T cell receptor beta chains sequenced from a single sample in a study of OX40 agonist ivuxolimab in advanced cancers. Only in-frame clones appear in the TCRdb table, and some are missing; sequencing was by immunoSEQ multiplex PCR. The sample includes around 80,000 clones, less than 90% seen only once; the top ten take approximately 3.1%. The sequenced sample was CD4+ or CD8+ T cells sorted from blood, obtained in a trial of the OX40 agonist ivuxolimab. The source is an adult with an advanced solid tumor such as melanoma, head and neck, liver or kidney cancer.

On this clone: The sample has other DNA sequences that encode this CDR3 too. The chain joins TRBV7-2 to TRBJ1-5; TRBD1 might be the D (5 bases). Per the germline V gene, CDR1 is SGHTA and CDR2 is FQGNSA. The CDR3 sequence is 14 residues long. V was trimmed by 5 bases and J by 0 bases, leaving 8 bases between them. The CDR3 sequence is CASSLDSSNQPQHF. DNA of the CDR3: TGTGCCAGCAGCCTTGACAGTAGCAATCAGCCCCAGCATTTT.

The gene calls are TRBV5-1 and TRBJ2-5, with D tentatively TRBD1 (6 bases). V lost 7 bases to trimming and J lost 2 bases, with 18 bases between them. The CDR3 has 15 residues. Germline V CDR1 and CDR2: SGHRS, YFSETQ. DNA for the CDR3: TGCGCCAGCGCCAAGACTGACAGGCTACAAGAGACCCAGTACTTC. Residues: CASAKTDRLQETQYF.

V gene TRBV11-2 combines with J gene TRBJ2-7; 7 bases agree with TRBD2. V trimming: 2 bases; J trimming: 7 bases; junction bases outside the gene matches: 11. The length of the CDR3 is 15 residues. From germline, CDR1 is SGHAT and CDR2 FQNNGV. CDR3 region: CASSLSGTHIFEQYF. Written as DNA, the CDR3 is TGTGCCAGCAGCTTAAGCGGGACCCATATCTTTGAGCAGTACTTC.

V and J are TRBV11-2 and TRBJ2-1; 10 bases match TRBD2. The CDR3 consists of 13 residues. The V segment lost 8 bases and the J segment 4 bases; nucleotides outside the gene matches: 2. The germline CDR1 and CDR2 sequences are SGHAT and FQNNGV. CDR3 amino acids: CASYSGGYNEQFF. CDR3 DNA: TGTGCCAGCTATAGCGGGGGGTACAATGAGCAGTTCTTC.

This chain links TRBV7-8 with TRBJ1-1, with unresolved D. Trimming shortened V by 5 bases and J by 1 base, and 23 bases separated the two germline ends. Germline V gives CDR1 SGHVS, CDR2 FQNEAQ. CDR3 length: 18 amino acids. CDR3 loop: CASSPARGWAHGNTEAFF. CDR3 in DNA: TGTGCCAGCAGCCCCGCCCGCGGATGGGCCCATGGGAACACTGAAGCTTTCTTT.

The chain carries TRBV4-2 and TRBJ1-6; no clear D gene. V was trimmed by 0 bases and J by 7 bases, leaving 16 bases between them. The CDR3 sequence is 17 residues long. Germline V CDR1 and CDR2: LGHNA, YNFKEQ. The CDR3 here is CASSQDERSSGNSPLHF. The CDR3 coding sequence is TGTGCCAGCAGCCAAGATGAGAGGAGTTCAGGAAATTCACCCCTCCACTTT.

The chain recombines TRBV7-2 with TRBJ2-5; no reliable D call. Trimming cost V 2 bases and J 5 bases, with 12 bases left between them. The CDR3 spans 14 residues. CDR1 and CDR2 from the germline V gene are SGHTA and FQGNSA. In nucleotides, the CDR3 is TGTGCCAGCAGCTTATTAGGGTCGTGGGAGACCCAGTACTTC. It encodes CASSLLGSWETQYF.

The J gene is TRBJ2-7, the V gene TRBV4-3; a weak D match, TRBD2 (6 bases). Germline CDR1 and CDR2: LGHNA and YSLEER. The CDR3 loop spans 15 amino acids. V shed 1 base and J shed 4 bases, with 14 bases lying between them. The CDR3 spells CASSQGTGSRYEQYF. For the CDR3, the DNA is TGCGCCAGCAGCCAAGGGACCGGGAGCCGGTACGAGCAGTACTTC.

The CDR3 sequence is CASSLPAGRGDGYTF. The CDR3 region has the DNA TGTGCCAGCAGCTTACCTGCAGGGCGGGGGGATGGCTACACCTTC. The chain couples TRBV7-2 to TRBJ1-2, with D perhaps matching TRBD1 (5 bases). The V gene lost 2 bases and the J gene lost 6 bases, with 16 bases spanning the gap. The germline V gene encodes CDR1 SGHTA and CDR2 FQGNSA. The CDR3 contains 15 residues.

The V and J genes are TRBV23-1 and TRBJ1-1; 8 positions agree with TRBD1. TRBV23-1 qualifies as an ORF whose function is uncertain. V was pared by 1 base and J by 5 bases, with 6 bases of the junction left unmatched. The CDR3 has 15 residues. In nucleotides, the CDR3 is TGCGCCAGCAGTCAATTCGACAGGGGAGCAACTGAAGCTTTCTTT. Translated, it gives CASSQFDRGATEAFF.

This clone turned up a few times. Here the CDR3 reads CSVTVGNTIYF. The CDR3 nucleotides read TGCAGCGTTACTGTTGGAAACACCATATATTTT. The rearrangement links TRBV29-1 to TRBJ1-3; no clear D gene. This CDR3 is 11 amino acids long. Germline CDR1 and CDR2: SQVTM and ANQGSEA. Deletions cut 5 bases from V and 3 bases from J, with 5 bases between.

This chain connects TRBV29-1 to TRBJ2-1; D remains unclear. The CDR3 contains 12 residues. Germline V gene lookup returns CDR1 SQVTM and CDR2 ANQGSEA. Trimming pared 3 bases from V and 8 bases from J, leaving 11 bases between. In DNA, the CDR3 is TGCAGCGTTGACGTACTCGGTGATGAGCAGTTCTTC. This gives the protein CSVDVLGDEQFF.

The rearrangement links TRBV11-3 to TRBJ1-1; D unclear. The germline V gene encodes CDR1 SGHNT and CDR2 YENEEA. The CDR3 runs to 12 residues. Trimming removed 5 bases from V and 8 bases from J, with 12 bases in between. The CDR3 DNA is TGTGCCAGCAGCCCCCCGGGCGGGGAAGCTTTCTTT. Protein product: CASSPPGGEAFF.

The gene calls are TRBV7-8 and TRBJ2-1, with 15 bases that match TRBD2. CDR1 SGHVS and CDR2 FQNEAQ come from the germline V gene. The CDR3 length is 15 residues. V was pared by 5 bases and J by 6 bases, with 2 bases of the junction left unmatched. The DNA for the CDR3 is TGTGCCAGCAGCCGGACTAGCGGGGGGGTCAATGAGCAGTTCTTC. Translated, it gives CASSRTSGGVNEQFF.

V and J are TRBV7-9 and TRBJ1-2, with TRBD1 identical over 7 bases. This CDR3 has 14 amino acids. Trimming took 2 bases from V and 5 from J; bases not matched to a gene: 5. In germline, CDR1 is SEHNR, CDR2 FQNEAQ (reference sequence). As DNA, the CDR3 is TGTGCCAGCAGCTTATGGACAGGCCATTATGGCTACACCTTC. As protein: CASSLWTGHYGYTF.

This clone was counted between two and nine times. The chain joins TRBV6-5 to TRBJ1-1; D is ambiguous. Germline V CDR1 and CDR2: MNHEY, SVGAGI. This CDR3 comprises 15 residues. V lost 6 bases, J lost 2 bases, and 16 bases lay in between. CDR3 sequence reads: CASSLEYVGNTEAFF. The CDR3 DNA reads TGTGCCAGCAGCCTCGAGTACGTAGGAAACACTGAAGCTTTCTTT.

V and J are TRBV29-1 and TRBJ2-5; 7 nucleotides agree with TRBD2. CDR3 size: 12 residues. CDR1 SQVTM and CDR2 ANQGSEA come from the germline V gene. Unmatched junction bases numbered 9, after V lost 7 bases and J lost 7 bases. For the CDR3, the DNA is TGCAGCGCCAGCGGGAACCCTGGGACCCAGTACTTC. It translates to CSASGNPGTQYF.